This TCR beta chain was observed in a study of cytomegalovirus exposure and HLA in healthy donors. The PCR used 60 Vbeta and 13 Jbeta primers. This table comes from immunoSEQ multiplex PCR, and its TCRdb copy is limited to in-frame clones, with some not included. Of roughly 130,000 clones listed, roughly 78% are singletons. The source is a man younger than 45 in good health and CMV-seronegative. Input material: PBMCs.

CDR3 in DNA: TGTGCCAGCAGCCCACAGGGGGTAATACCAGATACGCAGTATTTT. This sequence encodes CASSPQGVIPDTQYF. The V call is TRBV14, the J call TRBJ2-3, with 8 positions matching TRBD1. V shed 4 bases and J 4 bases; nucleotides not matched to a gene: 7. This CDR3 is built from 15 residues. Germline V gene lookup returns CDR1 SGHDN and CDR2 FVKESK. Together with reference TRBV14 and TRBJ2-3, the CDR3 gives the full variable domain: EAGVTQFPSHSVIEKGQTVTLRCDPISGHDNLYWYRRVMGKEIKFLLHFVKESKQDESGMPNNRFLAERTGGTYSTLKVQPAELEDSGVYFCASSPQGVIPDTQYFGPGTRLTVL.